The 4 T cell receptor beta chains listed next were all sequenced from one sample in a study of blood T cell repertoires in COVID-19. Clones were sequenced by immunoSEQ multiplex PCR, and TCRdb holds only the in-frame ones, with some missing. This table holds roughly 360,000 clones, about 89% found once. The sequenced sample was PBMCs or T cells enriched from blood (not recorded which). The origin of the receptors is a man under 40 who had recovered from COVID-19.

The chain is built from TRBV10-1 and TRBJ2-3, with 7 bases aligning to TRBD1. The germline V gene has CDR1 WNHNN and CDR2 SYGVQD (reference sequence). This CDR3 has 15 residues. Trimming at V came to 3 bases and at J to 0 bases, leaving 3 bases not matched to a gene. The CDR3: CASSDRQGSTDTQYF. The CDR3 DNA sequence: TGCGCCAGCAGTGACCGACAGGGAAGCACAGATACGCAGTATTTT.

The table lists this clone with a count of one. The chain links TRBV25-1 to TRBJ2-5, with D possibly matching TRBD2 (5 bases). Germline assignment: CDR1 MGHDK and CDR2 SYGVNS. This CDR3 has 14 amino acids. V shed 3 bases and J shed 5 bases, with 13 bases lying between them. The CDR3 nucleotides are TGTGCCAGCAGTGATCAGGAGGTCGGGGAGACCCAGTACTTC. Its protein is CASSDQEVGETQYF.

V and J are TRBV19 and TRBJ1-6; tentatively, D is TRBD1 (6 bases). V lost 6 bases and J 10 bases, leaving 16 bases between the germline ends. The germline CDR1 and CDR2 sequences are LNHDA and SQIVND (reference sequence). The CDR3 has 14 amino acids. The chain's CDR3 is CASRSTGMGSPLHF. The CDR3 region has the DNA TGTGCCAGTAGGTCGACAGGTATGGGGTCACCCCTCCACTTT.

V usage is TRBV19 and J usage is TRBJ1-2; TRBD1 matches at 7 bases. This CDR3 has 17 amino acids. V lost 4 bases, J lost 5 bases, and 16 bases stayed unmatched. Germline CDR1 is LNHDA and CDR2 is SQIVND (reference sequence). CDR3 coding DNA: TGTGCCAGTAGTAACCCGGGACAGCTATTCAGATTTTATGGCTACACCTTC. This gives the protein CASSNPGQLFRFYGYTF.